A single T cell receptor (beta chain) is shown here with its context. In the original processing: Reference gene primer amplification gave estimated nucleated cell counts. The method was immunoSEQ multiplex PCR; TCRdb's version includes in-frame clones alone and lacks a portion of them. The DNA was the basis for D and trimming; V, J and clone size are from that table. The sample carries some 200,000 clones, approximately 84% recorded once. The data belong to a study of blood T cell repertoires in COVID-19. The wider study: COVID-19 samples, acute and convalescent, were from the United States, Italy and Spain. Sources were T cells, B-cell-depleted T cells, or PBMCs; the material itself was cDNA or gDNA.

Trimming cost V 5 bases and J 8 bases; bases outside gene matches: 6. The CDR3 covers 14 residues. The germline CDR1 and CDR2 sequences are SGHTA and FQGNSA. The sample taken for sequencing was peripheral blood. The source is a man in his forties or fifties with acute or convalescent COVID-19. V is TRBV7-2 and J is TRBJ1-4, with 9 bases identical to TRBD1. The DNA of the CDR3 is TGTGCCAGCAGCCCCGACAGGGGGGGCGAAAAACTGTTTTTT. Protein product: CASSPDRGGEKLFF.